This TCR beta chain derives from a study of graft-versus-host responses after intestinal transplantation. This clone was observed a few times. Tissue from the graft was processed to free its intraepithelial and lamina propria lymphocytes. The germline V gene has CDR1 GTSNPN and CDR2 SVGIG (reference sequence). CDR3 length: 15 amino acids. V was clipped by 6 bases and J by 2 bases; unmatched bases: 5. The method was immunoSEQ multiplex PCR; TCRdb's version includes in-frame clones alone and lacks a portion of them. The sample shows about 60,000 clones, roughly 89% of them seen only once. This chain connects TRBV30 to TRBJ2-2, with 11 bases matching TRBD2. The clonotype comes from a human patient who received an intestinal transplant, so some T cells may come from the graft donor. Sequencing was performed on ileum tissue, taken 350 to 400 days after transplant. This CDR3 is CACHSGGANTGELFF. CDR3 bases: TGTGCCTGTCATAGCGGGGGGGCAAACACCGGGGAGCTGTTTTTT.